These T cell receptor beta chains were read from a single sample in a study of blood T cell repertoires in COVID-19. Only in-frame clones appear in the TCRdb table, and some are missing; sequencing was by immunoSEQ multiplex PCR. The sample lists some 380,000 clones, 88% occurring once. Sequenced sample: PBMCs or T cells enriched from blood (not recorded which). The receptors stem from a woman in her 40s with acute COVID-19. CDR3s include the opening cysteine and the closing phenylalanine or tryptophan. Fields, in order: clone size, D gene, J gene, V gene, CDR3 DNA, CDR3 protein. A D gene is named only where the DNA matches it firmly. Clone size is stated in some rows and not others, as once, few, many or a class when expanded.

.,TRBD2,TRBJ2-2,TRBV19,TGTGCCAGTAGTATTGGGTGGGCTAGCGGGTATGGCGGGGAGCTGTTTTTT,CASSIGWASGYGGELFF
.,.,TRBJ1-2,TRBV6-1,TGTGCCAGCAGTGAGCGGTCCCGAACCTATGGCTACACCTTC,CASSERSRTYGYTF
.,.,TRBJ1-2,TRBV5-1,TGCGCCAGCAGCCCACAGGGTGTAGGCTATGGCTACACCTTC,CASSPQGVGYGYTF
once,.,TRBJ2-7,TRBV2,TGTGCCAGCAGTGTCCGGGACGAGCAGTACTTC,CASSVRDEQYF
.,.,TRBJ1-6,TRBV28,TGTGCCAGCACGGAGGGCTCCTATAATTCACCCCTCCACTTT,CASTEGSYNSPLHF
.,.,TRBJ1-2,TRBV9,TGTGCCAGCAGCGTAGTGGGGGGGATCTATGGCTACACCTTC,CASSVVGGIYGYTF
.,TRBD1,TRBJ2-5,TRBV12-5,TGTGCTAGTGGTTTGGTACTAGGGGGCCGGGAGACCCAGTACTTC,CASGLVLGGRETQYF
.,TRBD1,TRBJ2-2,TRBV2,TGTGCCAGCAGACCTACAGGGGTGAAAACCGGGGAGCTGTTTTTT,CASRPTGVKTGELFF
.,.,TRBJ1-6,TRBV4-1,TGCGCCAGCAGCCAAGTTGCCGGGTCACCCCTCCACTTT,CASSQVAGSPLHF
once,.,TRBJ2-2,TRBV24-1,TGTGCCACCAGTGTCAGCGCGGGGAAGAGCGCCGGGGAGCTGTTTTTT,CATSVSAGKSAGELFF
.,.,TRBJ1-2,TRBV6-5,TGTGCCAGCAGTTACTCTCGGGGGAACGGCTACACCTTC,CASSYSRGNGYTF
.,.,TRBJ2-7,TRBV7-8,TGTGCCAGCAGCGGCAGGTTTCCTAGCGCCGACGAGCAGTACTTC,CASSGRFPSADEQYF
.,TRBD2,TRBJ2-1,TRBV6-5,TGTGCCAGCAGTTACTCCGGGCTAGCGGGGGGTCATGAGCAGTTCTTC,CASSYSGLAGGHEQFF
.,TRBD1,TRBJ1-1,TRBV19,TGTGCCAGTAGCCCTGCGACAGGGGGAGCCACTGAAGCTTTCTTT,CASSPATGGATEAFF
once,TRBD2,TRBJ2-7,TRBV11-3,TGTGCCAGCAGCTACCCCACGACTAGCGGGGATTCGGAGCAGTACTTC,CASSYPTTSGDSEQYF
.,TRBD1,TRBJ2-2,TRBV5-1,TGCGCCAGCAGCTTGGATGGGACAGGGAGCACCGGGGAGCTGTTTTTT,CASSLDGTGSTGELFF
.,.,TRBJ2-5,TRBV19,TGTGCCAGTAGTATAGATTACGGGACAAACCACCAAGAGACCCAGTACTTC,CASSIDYGTNHQETQYF
once,.,TRBJ1-6,TRBV5-4,TGTGCCAGCAGTTCCAGGGGTACCTATAATTCACCCCTCCACTTT,CASSSRGTYNSPLHF
.,.,TRBJ2-7,TRBV5-6,TGTGCCAGCAGCTTGGTCCAGGGGCGCTACGAGCAGTACTTC,CASSLVQGRYEQYF
.,TRBD1,TRBJ1-4,TRBV9,TGTGCCAGCAGCGTAGGGGGACAGAATGAAAAACTGTTTTTT,CASSVGGQNEKLFF
.,TRBD2,TRBJ2-1,TRBV5-4,TGTGCCAGCAGCTCGGGTCTAGCGGACAATGAGCAGTTCTTC,CASSSGLADNEQFF
.,.,TRBJ1-4,TRBV21-1,TGTGCCAGCAGCGGCGTTACAGGGGAAGGGACTAATGAAAAACTGTTTTTT,CASSGVTGEGTNEKLFF
.,.,TRBJ2-7,TRBV5-6,TGTGCCAGCAGCTTGGGTGGGGCCCGCTACGAGCAGTACTTC,CASSLGGARYEQYF
.,TRBD2,TRBJ2-7,TRBV3-1/TRBV3-2,TGTGCCAGCAGCCGGACTAGCGGGGGCTACGAGCAGTACTTC,CASSRTSGGYEQYF
.,.,TRBJ1-5,TRBV4-2,TGTGCCAGCAGCCAAGAGGGGGCGGGCAATCAGCCCCAGCATTTT,CASSQEGAGNQPQHF
few,TRBD1,TRBJ1-2,TRBV6-5,TGTGCCAGCTCGGACGGACAGGGTGTAGGCTACACCTTC,CASSDGQGVGYTF
.,.,TRBJ1-1,TRBV5-1,TGCGCCAGCAGCTTACAGGAAAACACTGAAGCTTTCTTT,CASSLQENTEAFF
.,.,TRBJ1-2,TRBV30,TGTGCCTGGAGTCCGGACAGCTATGGCTACACCTTC,CAWSPDSYGYTF
.,TRBD1,TRBJ1-1,TRBV24-1,TGTGCCACCAGGCAGGGGGCGCACACTGAAGCTTTCTTT,CATRQGAHTEAFF
.,.,TRBJ2-2,TRBV2,TGTGCCAGCGGATCGAGAGGGCCCCGAGGGACCGGGGAGCTGTTTTTT,CASGSRGPRGTGELFF
.,TRBD1,TRBJ1-2,TRBV4-1,TGCGCCAGCAGCCAGGACAGGGTTGGCTACACCTTC,CASSQDRVGYTF
.,.,TRBJ2-3,TRBV2,TGTGCCAGCAGAGTGGGCATCCGCACAGATACGCAGTATTTT,CASRVGIRTDTQYF
.,.,TRBJ2-4,TRBV19,TGTGCCAGTAGTATAGATGGTGGACAGAAACTAGCCAAAAACATTCAGTACTTC,CASSIDGGQKLAKNIQYF
.,.,TRBJ2-7,TRBV14,TGTGCCAGCAGCCACCCGGGACAAGGCTACGAGCAGTACTTC,CASSHPGQGYEQYF
.,.,TRBJ1-1,TRBV12-3/TRBV12-4,TGTGCCAGCAGTTTAGGGGGCGGTAAAGCTTTCTTT,CASSLGGGKAFF
.,.,TRBJ2-5,TRBV5-6,TGTGCCAGCAGCTCGCGCCGGGACACGTGGGAAGAGACCCAGTACTTC,CASSSRRDTWEETQYF